These 14 T cell receptor beta chains originate from one sample sequenced in a study of blood T cell repertoires in COVID-19. The protocol was immunoSEQ multiplex PCR, while the TCRdb copy is restricted to in-frame clones and leaves out a portion. This sample carries some 200,000 clones, 70% to 90% of them seen once, and the ten largest clones take around 7%. Sequenced sample: peripheral blood. The receptor set was obtained from a woman older than 75 in a cohort sampled during active or convalescent COVID-19.

This clone has only one observation. V is TRBV6-5 and J is TRBJ1-2; 8 nucleotides match TRBD1. Germline CDR1 is MNHEY and CDR2 is SVGAGI. This CDR3 spans 13 amino acids. Trimming cost V 4 bases and J 4 bases; bases outside gene matches: 2. The CDR3 here is CASSLTGGYGYTF. CDR3 coding DNA: TGTGCCAGCAGTTTAACAGGGGGCTATGGCTACACCTTC.

The chain couples TRBV12-3 or TRBV12-4 to TRBJ1-5; no clear D gene. The V end was cut by 6 bases, the J end by 6 bases, with 12 bases between. The CDR3 loop spans 13 amino acids. CDR3 protein: CASSLRGFQPQHF. CDR3 nucleotide sequence: TGTGCCAGCAGCCTCAGAGGGTTTCAGCCCCAGCATTTT.

V is TRBV4-1 and J is TRBJ1-2, with TRBD1 matching over 8 bases. The germline V gene encodes CDR1 MGHRA and CDR2 YSYEKL. The CDR3 runs to 13 residues. Trimming cost V 4 bases and J 7 bases; bases outside gene matches: 5. The CDR3 spells CASSRRDRGGYTF. The DNA for the CDR3 is TGCGCCAGCAGCCGCCGCGACAGGGGTGGCTACACCTTC.

The CDR3 loop is CASRTGTGGSATEAFF. CDR3 DNA: TGTGCCAGCAGAACCGGGACAGGGGGGTCTGCCACTGAAGCTTTCTTT. V and J are TRBV5-4 and TRBJ1-1, with 11 nucleotides matching TRBD1. Germline CDR1 SGHNT, CDR2 YYREEE (reference sequence). V lost 5 bases to trimming and J lost 4 bases; unmatched junction nucleotides: 10. This CDR3 comprises 16 residues.

This clone was found once. V and J are TRBV7-8 and TRBJ1-2, with 10 nucleotides matching TRBD1. The CDR3 contains 15 residues. From germline, CDR1 is SGHVS and CDR2 FQNEAQ. Unmatched junction bases numbered 5, after V lost 4 bases and J lost 3 bases. The DNA of the CDR3 is TGTGCCAGCAGCTACGACGGGACAGGGGACTATGGCTACACCTTC. Its protein product is CASSYDGTGDYGYTF.

The chain uses TRBV7-6 and TRBJ1-5; possibly TRBD1 for D (6 bases). The CDR3 is made up of 18 amino acids. Trimming removed 5 bases from V and 7 bases from J, with 27 bases in between. Germline V gives CDR1 SGHVS, CDR2 FNYEAQ. CDR3 in amino acids: CASSRNRERGGIGQPQHF. In nucleotides, the CDR3 is TGTGCCAGCAGCCGAAACAGGGAAAGAGGGGGTATCGGCCAGCCCCAGCATTTT. Looking up the rest from reference TRBV7-6 and TRBJ1-5 gives the full variable domain: GAGVSQSPRYKVTKRGQDVALRCDPISGHVSLYWYRQALGQGPEFLTYFNYEAQQDKSGLPNDRFSAERPEGSISTLTIQRTEQRDSAMYRCASSRNRERGGIGQPQHFGDGTRLSIL.

The chain carries TRBV6-4 and TRBJ2-1; 8 bases align to TRBD1. CDR1 MRHNA and CDR2 SNTAGT come from the germline V gene. This CDR3 has 13 residues. Losses at the gene ends were 4 bases for V and 5 bases for J; bases not matched to a gene: 1. CDR3 in DNA: TGTGCCAGCAGTGCACAGGGGGACAATGAGCAGTTCTTC. It translates to CASSAQGDNEQFF.

V is TRBV30 and J is TRBJ1-5; D gene ambiguous. From germline, CDR1 is GTSNPN and CDR2 SVGIG (reference sequence). The CDR3 contains 15 residues. Trimming pared 3 bases from V and 7 bases from J, leaving 19 bases between. CDR3 DNA: TGTGCCTGGAGCCCCGTGAACCTAATCGGGCAGCCCCAGCATTTT. It translates to CAWSPVNLIGQPQHF.

The chain uses TRBV24-1 and TRBJ1-5; no reliable D call. This CDR3 region has 16 residues. Germline values: CDR1 KGHDR, CDR2 SFDVKD. Deletions cut 4 bases from V and 6 bases from J, with 18 bases between. CDR3 region: CATSDTRRGNGQPQHF. CDR3 coding DNA: TGTGCCACCAGTGACACTAGACGAGGGAATGGTCAGCCCCAGCATTTT.

This sequence joins TRBV2 and TRBJ1-6; possibly TRBD1 for D (5 bases). Trimming took 9 bases from V and 8 from J, leaving 14 bases between them. The CDR3 consists of 13 residues. The germline CDR1 and CDR2 sequences are SNHLY and FYNNEI. The CDR3 DNA is TGTGCCAGAAGGGTTAGGGGCGATTCACCCCTCCACTTT. It codes for CARRVRGDSPLHF.

V and J are TRBV30 and TRBJ1-6; D is possibly TRBD1 (6 bases). The CDR3 spans 15 residues. Germline-derived CDR1 and CDR2 are GTSNPN and SVGIG (reference sequence). V was shortened by 1 base and J by 7 bases, with 14 bases between the two germline ends. CDR3 nucleotide sequence: TGTGCCTGGAGTGACCTGGCGGACAGCAATTCACCCCTCCACTTT. Amino acid sequence: CAWSDLADSNSPLHF.

The chain combines TRBV7-2 with TRBJ2-5, with 8 bases identical to TRBD2. V was pared by 5 bases and J by 3 bases, with 8 bases of the junction left unmatched. Germline CDR1 SGHTA, CDR2 FQGNSA. This CDR3 is built from 15 residues. The CDR3 region is CASSRSGGYKETQYF. The CDR3 nucleotides are TGTGCCAGCAGCCGCAGCGGGGGCTACAAAGAGACCCAGTACTTC.

This chain joins TRBV30 and TRBJ2-7, with D perhaps TRBD2 (5 bases). The CDR3 runs to 14 residues. From germline, CDR1 is GTSNPN and CDR2 SVGIG (reference sequence). V was trimmed by 0 bases and J by 0 bases, leaving 9 bases between them. CDR3 residues: CAWSVPGISYEQYV. CDR3 bases: TGTGCCTGGAGTGTACCGGGGATCTCCTACGAGCAGTACGTC.

This chain connects TRBV7-8 to TRBJ1-2; D possibly corresponds to TRBD1 (5 bases). The CDR3 has 14 residues. Germline CDR1 is SGHVS and CDR2 is FQNEAQ. Deletions cut 0 bases from V and 2 bases from J, with 7 bases between. The CDR3 DNA sequence: TGTGCCAGCAGCTTAGCGGCAGGGAACTATGGCTACACCTTC. This sequence encodes CASSLAAGNYGYTF.